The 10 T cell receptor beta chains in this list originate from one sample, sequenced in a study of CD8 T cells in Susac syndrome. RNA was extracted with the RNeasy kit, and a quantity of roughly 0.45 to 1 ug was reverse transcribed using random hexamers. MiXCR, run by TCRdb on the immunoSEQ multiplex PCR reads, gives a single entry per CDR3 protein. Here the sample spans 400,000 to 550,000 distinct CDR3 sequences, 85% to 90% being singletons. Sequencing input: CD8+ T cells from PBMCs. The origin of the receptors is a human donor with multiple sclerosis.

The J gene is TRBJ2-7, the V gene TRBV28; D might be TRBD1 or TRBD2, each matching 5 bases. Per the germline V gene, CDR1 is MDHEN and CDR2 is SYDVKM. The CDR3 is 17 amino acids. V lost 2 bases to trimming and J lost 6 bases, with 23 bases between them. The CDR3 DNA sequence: TGTGCCAGCAGTTTAACAGAGACAGACTATTTCAGCGTCGAGCAGTACTTC. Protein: CASSLTETDYFSVEQYF.

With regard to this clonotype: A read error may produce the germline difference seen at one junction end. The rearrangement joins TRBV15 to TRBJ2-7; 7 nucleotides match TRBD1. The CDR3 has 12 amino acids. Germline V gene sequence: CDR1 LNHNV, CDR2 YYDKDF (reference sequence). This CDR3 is CATSQTGFELGF. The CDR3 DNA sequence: TGTGCCACCAGCCAGACAGGGTTCGAGCTCGGGTTC.

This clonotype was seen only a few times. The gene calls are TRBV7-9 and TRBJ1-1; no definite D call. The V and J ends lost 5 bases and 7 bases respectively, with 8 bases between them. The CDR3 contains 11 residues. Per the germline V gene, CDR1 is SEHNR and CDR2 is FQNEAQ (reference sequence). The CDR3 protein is CASSPGFEAFF. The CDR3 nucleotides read TGTGCCAGCAGCCCTGGATTTGAAGCTTTCTTT.

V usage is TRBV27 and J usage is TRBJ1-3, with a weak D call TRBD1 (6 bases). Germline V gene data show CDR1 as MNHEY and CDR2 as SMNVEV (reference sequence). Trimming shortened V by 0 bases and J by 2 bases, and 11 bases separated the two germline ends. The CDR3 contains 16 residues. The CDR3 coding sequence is TGTGCCAGCAGTTTATCGTCGCAGGGGCCTGGAAACACCATATATTTT. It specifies CASSLSSQGPGNTIYF.

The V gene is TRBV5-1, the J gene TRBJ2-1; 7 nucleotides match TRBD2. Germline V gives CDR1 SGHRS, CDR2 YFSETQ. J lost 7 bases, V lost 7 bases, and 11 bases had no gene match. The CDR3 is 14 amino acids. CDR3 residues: CASGDAERGNEQFF. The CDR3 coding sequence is TGCGCCAGCGGCGATGCGGAGCGGGGAAATGAGCAGTTCTTC.

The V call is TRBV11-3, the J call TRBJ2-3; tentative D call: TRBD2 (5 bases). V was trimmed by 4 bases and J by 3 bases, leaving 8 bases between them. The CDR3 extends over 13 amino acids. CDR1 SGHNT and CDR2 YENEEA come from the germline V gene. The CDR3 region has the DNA TGTGCCAGCAGCTCGGGGATTACAGATACGCAGTATTTT. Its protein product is CASSSGITDTQYF.

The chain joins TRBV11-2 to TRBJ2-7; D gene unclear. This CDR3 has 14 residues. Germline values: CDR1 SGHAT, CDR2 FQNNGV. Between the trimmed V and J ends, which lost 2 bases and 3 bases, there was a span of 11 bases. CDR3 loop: CASSLRDYHYEQYF. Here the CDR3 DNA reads TGTGCCAGCAGCTTAAGGGATTATCACTACGAGCAGTACTTC.

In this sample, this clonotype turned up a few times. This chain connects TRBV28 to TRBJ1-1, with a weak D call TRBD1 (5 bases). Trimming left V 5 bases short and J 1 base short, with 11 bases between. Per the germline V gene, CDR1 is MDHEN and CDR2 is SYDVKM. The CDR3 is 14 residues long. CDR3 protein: CASSQIGGNTEAFF. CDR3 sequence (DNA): TGTGCCAGCAGTCAAATTGGGGGGAACACTGAAGCTTTCTTT.

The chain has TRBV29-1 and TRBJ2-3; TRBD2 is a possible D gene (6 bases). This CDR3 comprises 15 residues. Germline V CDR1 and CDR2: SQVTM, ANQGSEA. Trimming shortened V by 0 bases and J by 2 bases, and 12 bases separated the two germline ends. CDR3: CSVEDEGGATDTQYF. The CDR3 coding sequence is TGCAGCGTTGAAGATGAGGGCGGGGCCACAGATACGCAGTATTTT.

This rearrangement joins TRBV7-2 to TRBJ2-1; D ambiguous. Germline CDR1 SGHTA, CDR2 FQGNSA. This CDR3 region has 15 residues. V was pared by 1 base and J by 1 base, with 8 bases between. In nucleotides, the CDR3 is TGTGCCAGCAGCTTAGTCCTAGGGTCCTACAATGAGCAGTTCTTC. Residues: CASSLVLGSYNEQFF. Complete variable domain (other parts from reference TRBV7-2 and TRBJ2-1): GAGVSQSPSNKVTEKGKDVELRCDPISGHTALYWYRQSLGQGLEFLIYFQGNSAPDKSGLPSDRFSAERTGGSVSTLTIQRTQQEDSAVYLCASSLVLGSYNEQFFGPGTRLTVL.